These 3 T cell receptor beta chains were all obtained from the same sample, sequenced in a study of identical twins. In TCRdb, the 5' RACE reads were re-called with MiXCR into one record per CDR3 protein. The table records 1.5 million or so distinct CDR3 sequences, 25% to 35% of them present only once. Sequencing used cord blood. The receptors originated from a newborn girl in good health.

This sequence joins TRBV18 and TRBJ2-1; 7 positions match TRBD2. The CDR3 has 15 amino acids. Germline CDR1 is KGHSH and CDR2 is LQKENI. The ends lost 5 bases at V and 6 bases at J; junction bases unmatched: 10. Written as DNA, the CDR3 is TGTGCCAGCTCAAGCGCCCGGGGGGTCGTCAATGAGCAGTTCTTC. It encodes CASSSARGVVNEQFF. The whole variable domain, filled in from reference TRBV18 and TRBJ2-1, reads NAGVMQNPRHLVRRRGQEARLRCSPMKGHSHVYWYRQLPEEGLKFMVYLQKENIIDESGMPKERFSAEFPKEGPSILRIQQVVRGDSAAYFCASSSARGVVNEQFFGPGTRLTVL.

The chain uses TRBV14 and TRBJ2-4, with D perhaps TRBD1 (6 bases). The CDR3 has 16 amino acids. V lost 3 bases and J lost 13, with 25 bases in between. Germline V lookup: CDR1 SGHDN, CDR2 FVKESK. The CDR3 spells CASSQAGTRLFNEQYF. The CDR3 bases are TGTGCCAGCAGCCAGGCCGGGACACGCCTCTTCAATGAGCAGTACTTC.

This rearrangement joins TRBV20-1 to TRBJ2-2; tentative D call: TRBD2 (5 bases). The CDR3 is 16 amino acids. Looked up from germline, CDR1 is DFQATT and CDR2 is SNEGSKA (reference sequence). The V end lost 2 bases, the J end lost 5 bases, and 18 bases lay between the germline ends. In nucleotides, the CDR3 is TGCAGTGCTAGACTAGCCTATCGATCGGGGACCGGGGAGCTGTTTTTT. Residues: CSARLAYRSGTGELFF.